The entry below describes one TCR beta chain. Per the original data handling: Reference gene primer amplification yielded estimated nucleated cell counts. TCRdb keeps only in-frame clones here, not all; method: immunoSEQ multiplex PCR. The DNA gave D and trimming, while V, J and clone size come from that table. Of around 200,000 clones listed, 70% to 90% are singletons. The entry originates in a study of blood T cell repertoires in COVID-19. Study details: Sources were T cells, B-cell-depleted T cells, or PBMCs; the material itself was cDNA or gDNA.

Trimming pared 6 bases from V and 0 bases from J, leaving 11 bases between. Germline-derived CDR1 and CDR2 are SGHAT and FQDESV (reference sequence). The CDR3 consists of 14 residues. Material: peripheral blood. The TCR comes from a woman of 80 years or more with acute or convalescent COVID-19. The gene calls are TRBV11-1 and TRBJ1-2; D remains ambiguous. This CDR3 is CASRNDWTNYGYTF. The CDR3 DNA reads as TGTGCCAGCAGGAATGACTGGACTAACTATGGCTACACCTTC.